These T cell receptor beta chains were read from a single sample in a study of shared clonotypes between healthy human individuals. The assay was immunoSEQ multiplex PCR, and TCRdb's table has in-frame clones only and misses some. Seen here are millions of clones, about 92% observed once, and the top ten hold about 0.13%. Sample: naive CD4+ T cells sorted from blood. These receptors came from a man younger than 35 in good health. Each CDR3 is given with its conserved first and last residue. Fields, in order: D gene, J gene, V gene, clone size, CDR3 protein, CDR3 DNA. D genes are given only for firm matches. Where a row states a size, it is once, few, many or the class of an expanded clone; other rows omit it.

>TRBD1|TRBJ1-1|TRBV18|NA
CASSPVTGDTEAFF
TGTGCCAGCTCACCGGTTACAGGGGACACTGAAGCTTTCTTT
>NA|TRBJ2-4|TRBV10-1|NA
CASTLDQNGAKNIQYF
TGCGCCAGCACTTTAGACCAAAATGGGGCCAAAAACATTCAGTACTTC
>NA|TRBJ1-5|TRBV4-3|NA
CASSQDYSNQPQHF
TGCGCCAGCAGCCAAGATTATAGCAATCAGCCCCAGCATTTT
>NA|TRBJ1-6|TRBV9|NA
CASSVGSSNSPLHF
TGTGCCAGCAGCGTAGGATCCTCCAATTCACCCCTCCACTTT
>NA|TRBJ1-2|TRBV15|NA
CATSRDRGVYYGYTF
TGTGCCACCAGCAGAGATCGGGGCGTCTACTATGGCTACACCTTC
>NA|TRBJ1-2|TRBV29-1|NA
CSASPGGRYGYTF
TGCAGCGCCAGCCCGGGAGGGCGCTATGGCTACACCTTC
>TRBD1|TRBJ1-1|TRBV29-1|NA
CSVGVQGTEAFF
TGCAGCGTTGGGGTACAGGGGACTGAAGCTTTCTTT
>NA|TRBJ1-2|TRBV19|NA
CASSVTGSYGYTF
TGTGCCAGTAGTGTTACAGGGTCCTATGGCTACACCTTC
>NA|TRBJ1-5|TRBV28|NA
CASRRRQAGQPQHF
TGTGCCAGCAGACGTAGACAGGCGGGCCAGCCCCAGCATTTT
>NA|TRBJ1-4|TRBV6-5|NA
CASGLDTHITNEKLFF
TGTGCCAGCGGTTTGGACACCCACATAACTAATGAAAAACTGTTTTTT
>TRBD1|TRBJ1-5|TRBV6-5|NA
CASRPRTGGSQPQHF
TGTGCCAGCAGGCCTCGGACAGGGGGCAGTCAGCCCCAGCATTTT
>TRBD1|TRBJ1-1|TRBV30|few
CAWNRDRARTEAFF
TGTGCCTGGAATCGTGACAGGGCGCGTACTGAAGCTTTCTTT
>TRBD1|TRBJ1-4|TRBV19|NA
CASSITGVQEKLFF
TGTGCCAGTAGTATTACAGGGGTACAGGAAAAACTGTTTTTT
>TRBD1|TRBJ2-7|TRBV9|NA
CASSAGQGAREQYF
TGTGCCAGCAGCGCGGGACAGGGGGCGCGGGAGCAGTACTTC
>NA|TRBJ2-5|TRBV5-1|NA
CASSTDWGETQYF
TGCGCCAGCAGCACTGATTGGGGGGAGACCCAGTACTTC
>NA|TRBJ2-3|TRBV6-1|NA
CASSGWGADTQYF
TGTGCCAGCAGTGGGTGGGGCGCAGATACGCAGTATTTT
>TRBD2|TRBJ2-2|TRBV5-1|NA
CASSVLAGDFTGELFF
TGCGCCAGCAGCGTGCTAGCGGGGGATTTCACCGGGGAGCTGTTTTTT
>TRBD2|TRBJ2-1|TRBV27|NA
CASSLSRTSFPSSYNEQFF
TGTGCCAGCAGTTTATCGCGGACTAGCTTCCCGAGCTCCTACAATGAGCAGTTCTTC
>NA|TRBJ2-7|TRBV4-3|NA
CASSRDTLTYEQYF
TGCGCCAGCAGTCGGGACACTTTGACCTACGAGCAGTACTTC
>NA|TRBJ2-3|TRBV19|once
CASSMFLATDTQYF
TGTGCCAGTAGTATGTTCTTGGCCACAGATACGCAGTATTTT
>TRBD1|TRBJ1-2|TRBV9|NA
CASSDGSIRGRVGYTF
TGTGCCAGCAGCGACGGGAGTATCAGGGGGCGAGTTGGCTACACCTTC
>NA|TRBJ1-5|TRBV19|once
CASSIDGNQPQHF
TGTGCCAGTAGTATAGATGGGAATCAGCCCCAGCATTTT
>NA|TRBJ1-2|TRBV4-1|NA
CASSQVRLGDGGPNYGYTF
TGCGCCAGCAGCCAAGTCAGGTTGGGTGACGGGGGACCGAACTATGGCTACACCTTC
>TRBD2|TRBJ2-3|TRBV10-3|NA
CAIRAIAGGQTDTQYF
TGTGCCATCAGAGCAATAGCGGGAGGGCAGACAGATACGCAGTATTTT
>TRBD1|TRBJ2-7|TRBV7-9|NA
CASSLGWTGGREQYF
TGTGCCAGCAGCTTAGGTTGGACAGGGGGTCGCGAGCAGTACTTC
>NA|TRBJ2-3|TRBV7-9|NA
CASSWGGLDTDTQYF
TGTGCCAGCAGCTGGGGGGGGCTCGACACAGATACGCAGTATTTT
>TRBD2|TRBJ2-7|TRBV27|NA
CASSLLASGNHYEQYF
TGTGCCAGCAGTTTATTGGCTAGCGGGAACCACTACGAGCAGTACTTC
>TRBD2|TRBJ2-4|TRBV19|NA
CASSTGLAGGLAKNIQYF
TGTGCCAGTAGTACTGGACTAGCGGGAGGTCTAGCCAAAAACATTCAGTACTTC
>TRBD2|TRBJ2-1|TRBV5-1|NA
CASSLGAREGVNEQFF
TGCGCCAGCAGCTTAGGCGCCCGGGAGGGGGTCAATGAGCAGTTCTTC
>TRBD1|TRBJ1-1|TRBV7-9|NA
CASSPTGMTTEAFF
TGTGCCAGCAGCCCGACAGGGATGACGACTGAAGCTTTCTTT
>NA|TRBJ1-4|TRBV6-6|NA
CASSGTSNEKLFF
TGTGCCAGCAGTGGGACTAGTAATGAAAAACTGTTTTTT
>NA|TRBJ1-4|TRBV7-9|NA
CASSLGTGSNEKLFF
TGTGCCAGCAGCTTGGGTACAGGGTCTAATGAAAAACTGTTTTTT
>TRBD2|TRBJ2-2|TRBV7-2|NA
CASRRAGLAGGTGELFF
TGTGCCAGCAGACGAGCAGGACTAGCGGGGGGCACCGGGGAGCTGTTTTTT
>NA|TRBJ2-1|TRBV5-1|NA
CASSLPGVQRGSYNEQFF
TGCGCCAGCAGCTTGCCCGGGGTCCAGAGGGGCTCCTACAATGAGCAGTTCTTC
>NA|TRBJ1-5|TRBV5-6|NA
CASSLAGTPVGAEPQHF
TGTGCCAGCAGCTTGGCTGGCACACCCGTTGGGGCTGAGCCCCAGCATTTT
>TRBD1|TRBJ1-2|TRBV27|NA
CASRWTGDGGYTF
TGTGCCAGCAGATGGACAGGGGACGGTGGCTACACCTTC
>NA|TRBJ1-2|TRBV6-4|NA
CASRPTGRDGYTF
TGTGCCAGCAGACCAACAGGGCGCGATGGCTACACCTTC
>NA|TRBJ1-6|TRBV30|NA
CAWSVERTSGYNSPLHF
TGTGCCTGGAGTGTCGAAAGGACCTCCGGCTATAATTCACCCCTCCACTTT
>NA|TRBJ1-4|TRBV10-3|NA
CAISGGVGEKLFF
TGTGCCATCAGTGGGGGGGTAGGTGAAAAACTGTTTTTT
>TRBD2|TRBJ2-3|TRBV5-1|NA
CASSRSLAGTDTQYF
TGCGCCAGCAGTCGGTCTCTAGCGGGAACAGATACGCAGTATTTT
>NA|TRBJ2-7|TRBV7-9|few
CASSAGHYEQYF
TGTGCCAGCAGCGCTGGACACTACGAGCAGTACTTC
>NA|TRBJ1-2|TRBV2|NA
CASSDSIYYGGYTF
TGTGCCAGCAGTGATTCCATTTACTATGGTGGCTACACCTTC
>TRBD1|TRBJ2-7|TRBV6-5|NA
CASSYRDRGYEQYF
TGTGCCAGCAGTTACCGTGACAGGGGATACGAGCAGTACTTC
>NA|TRBJ2-7|TRBV30|NA
CAWSVRGAGEQYF
TGTGCCTGGAGTGTACGGGGGGCTGGCGAGCAGTACTTC
>NA|TRBJ2-3|TRBV27|once
CASSPDRMGYGTQYF
TGTGCCAGCAGTCCTGACAGAATGGGTTATGGTACGCAGTATTTT
>NA|TRBJ2-2|TRBV19|NA
CASSRIGLNTGELFF
TGTGCCAGTAGTCGTATCGGTTTGAACACCGGGGAGCTGTTTTTT
>TRBD1|TRBJ1-5|TRBV19|NA
CASSERTGGLVQPQHF
TGTGCCAGTAGTGAACGGACAGGGGGCCTTGTTCAGCCCCAGCATTTT
>NA|TRBJ1-5|TRBV28|NA
CASSFEGSGNQPQHF
TGTGCCAGCAGTTTCGAGGGATCGGGCAATCAGCCCCAGCATTTT
>NA|TRBJ2-7|TRBV5-1|NA
CASSLGSGDRYEQYF
TGCGCCAGCAGCTTGGGGAGCGGCGATCGCTACGAGCAGTACTTC
>NA|TRBJ2-1|TRBV18|NA
CASSPAVGEQFF
TGTGCCAGCTCCCCAGCGGTGGGGGAGCAGTTCTTC
>TRBD1|TRBJ1-2|TRBV18|NA
CASSPKTTGDSGYGYTF
TGTGCCAGCTCACCTAAGACGACAGGGGATTCGGGCTATGGCTACACCTTC
>TRBD1|TRBJ1-2|TRBV2|NA
CASSDPTPGQGSFNYGYTF
TGTGCCAGCAGTGATCCCACTCCGGGACAGGGGTCCTTTAACTATGGCTACACCTTC
>NA|TRBJ2-7|TRBV7-4|NA
CASSFSVSYEQYF
TGTGCCAGCAGCTTCTCAGTCTCCTACGAGCAGTACTTC
>NA|TRBJ2-7|TRBV27|NA
CASRQLIFSSYEQYF
TGTGCCAGCAGGCAACTGATTTTCAGCTCCTACGAGCAGTACTTC
>NA|TRBJ2-7|TRBV9|NA
CASSVGQWSSYEQYF
TGTGCCAGCAGCGTAGGACAGTGGAGCTCCTACGAGCAGTACTTC
>NA|TRBJ1-2|TRBV30|NA
CAWSVRSSNYGYTF
TGTGCCTGGAGTGTCCGCTCATCAAACTATGGCTACACCTTC
>NA|TRBJ1-2|TRBV19|NA
CASRVRGTNYGYTF
TGTGCCAGTAGGGTGAGGGGGACGAACTATGGCTACACCTTC
>NA|TRBJ2-2|TRBV10-1|NA
CASSVLGGGGTGELFF
TGCGCCAGCAGTGTTCTGGGGGGCGGTGGCACCGGGGAGCTGTTTTTT